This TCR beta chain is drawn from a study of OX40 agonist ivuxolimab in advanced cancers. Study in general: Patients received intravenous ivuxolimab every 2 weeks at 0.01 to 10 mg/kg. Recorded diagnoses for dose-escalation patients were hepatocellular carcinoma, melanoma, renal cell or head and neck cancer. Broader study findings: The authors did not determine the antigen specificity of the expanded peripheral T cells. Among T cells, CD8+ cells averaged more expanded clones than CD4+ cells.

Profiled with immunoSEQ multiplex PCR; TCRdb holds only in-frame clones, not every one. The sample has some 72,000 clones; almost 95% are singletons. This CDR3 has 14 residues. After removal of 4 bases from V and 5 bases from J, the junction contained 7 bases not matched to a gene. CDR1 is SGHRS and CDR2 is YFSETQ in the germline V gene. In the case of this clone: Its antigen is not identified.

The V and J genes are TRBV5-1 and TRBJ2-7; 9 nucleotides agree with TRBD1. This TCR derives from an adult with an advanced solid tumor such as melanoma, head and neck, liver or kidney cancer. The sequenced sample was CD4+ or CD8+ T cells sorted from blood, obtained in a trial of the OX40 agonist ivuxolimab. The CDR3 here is CASSPGTGRHEQYF. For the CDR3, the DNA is TGCGCCAGCAGCCCCGGGACAGGGCGACACGAGCAGTACTTC.